This T cell receptor (beta chain) is from a study of blood T cell repertoires in COVID-19. Background on the study: PBMCs, B-cell-depleted T cells, or T cells were the source of the cDNA or gDNA that made up the material.

The CDR3 sequence is 15 residues long. V was pared by 0 bases and J by 3 bases, with 9 bases between. The V gene's germline CDR1 is SGHDT and CDR2 YYEEEE. Cohorts were assigned according to the clinical history that participants reported. The assay was immunoSEQ multiplex PCR, and TCRdb's table has in-frame clones only and misses some. In the table there are under 350,000 clones, around 90% of which are singletons. Sequencing was performed on PBMCs or T cells enriched from blood (not recorded which). The sequence was collected from a woman aged 40 to 50 who had recovered from COVID-19. This sequence joins TRBV5-6 and TRBJ2-2; D ambiguous. The CDR3 nucleotides are TGTGCCAGCAGCTTGGGGGCCCTGTACACCGGGGAGCTGTTTTTT. Protein product: CASSLGALYTGELFF. Full variable domain (missing parts from reference TRBV5-6 and TRBJ2-2): DAGVTQSPTHLIKTRGQQVTLRCSPKSGHDTVSWYQQALGQGPQFIFQYYEEEERQRGNFPDRFSGHQFPNYSSELNVNALLLGDSALYLCASSLGALYTGELFFGEGSRLTVL.